Detailed here is one T cell receptor beta chain. The antigen remains undetermined. A single base separates this from a much larger clone, so it may be a read error. The data are from a study of tumor-infiltrating lymphocytes in primary liver carcinoma. Study in general: Samples returned roughly 3.5 to 8 million productive TCRbeta reads each. Read depth did not differ significantly between tissue types. General observations from the study: Blood trailed tumors significantly in top-250-clone fraction (p = 0.039).

The authors made TCR beta cDNA from roughly 480 ng total RNA with a constant-region primer. A slightly modified ARM-PCR protocol with three nested multiplex PCR rounds produced these TCR beta libraries. TCRdb passed the multiplex PCR reads through MiXCR, listing each CDR3 protein once. Among fewer than 70,000 distinct CDR3 sequences, about two thirds were seen once, and the ten largest hold roughly three fifths. Co-extracting RNA and DNA was done with about 20-34 mg of unsorted bulk tissue as input. Over 80% of the cells in every tumor sample were viable tumor cells. The sample taken for sequencing was liver tumor tissue from sampling region 2. Subset defined: tumor region T2, inferior pole. The TCR originated in a middle-aged man with primary liver carcinoma and hepatitis B virus infection.

The CDR3 coding sequence is TGTGCCAGCAGTTACCCGTATTCCTACAAGCAGTACTTC. Its protein product is CASSYPYSYKQYF. This chain joins TRBV6-2 or TRBV6-3 and TRBJ2-7; D is ambiguous. The CDR3 consists of 13 residues. The V gene's germline CDR1 is MNHEY and CDR2 SVGEGT.